This record covers a single TCR beta chain. The source of the sample is a study of CD4 and CD8 cells across lung adenocarcinoma regions. The CDR3 contains 16 residues. Trimming stripped 3 bases from V and 2 bases from J, with 15 bases between. Germline values: CDR1 MDHEN, CDR2 SYDVKM. TCRdb re-called the PCR reads through MiXCR, storing one row per CDR3 protein. The data hold 9,500 to 13,000 distinct CDR3 sequences, with 40% to 60% observed a single time. Donors had localized lung adenocarcinoma, a non-small cell lung cancer. The receptor comes from a male donor with lung adenocarcinoma. The CD4 and CD8 labels of this study may be unreliable. The V and J genes are TRBV28 and TRBJ2-3; D may be TRBD1 (6 bases). Sequenced input: CD8+ T cells from the margin of a lung tumor. Here the CDR3 DNA reads TGTGCCAGCAGTTTCCAGGGGCTGGGGGTCACAGATACGCAGTATTTT. This codes for CASSFQGLGVTDTQYF. The variable domain in full, with the rest retrieved from reference TRBV28 and TRBJ2-3, is DVKVTQSSRYLVKRTGEKVFLECVQDMDHENMFWYRQDPGLGLRLIYFSYDVKMKEKGDIPEGYSVSREKKERFSLILESASTNQTSMYLCASSFQGLGVTDTQYFGPGTRLTVL.